The 13 T cell receptor beta chains presented below share a single source sample, sequenced in a study of blood T cells in healthy people across ages. Then a second PCR, running about 6 to 11 cycles, was carried out with a sample-barcoded 5' primer and a J-beta primer mix. MiXCR was run by TCRdb on the 5' RACE reads, yielding one entry per CDR3 protein. This sample has over 1,500,000 distinct CDR3 sequences; 30% to 40% occur once, and the top ten carry 23%. The sample comprised blood. The receptors derive from a human donor in good health.

Points on this clonotype: A junction end diverges from the germline sequence, so it may reflect a read error. The CDR3 DNA sequence: TGTGCCAGCAGCCCCAGCCCAGGTGGCCACACCTTC. Its translation is CASSPSPGGHTF. This rearrangement joins TRBV12-3 or TRBV12-4 to TRBJ1-2, with unresolved D. CDR3 length equals 12 residues.

CDR3 bases: TGTGCCAGCAGGGAGAGCGGGGGGGCAGGGACCCAGTACTTC. It specifies CASRESGGAGTQYF. This chain joins TRBV7-3 and TRBJ2-7; 10 positions agree with TRBD2. TRBJ2-5 explains the end of the DNA better; the J call may be wrong. Germline V CDR1 and CDR2: SGHTA, FQGTGA. The CDR3 consists of 14 residues.

The rearrangement joins TRBV10-3 to TRBJ2-1, with D perhaps given as TRBD1 or TRBD2 (6 bases each). Germline V gene sequence: CDR1 ENHRY, CDR2 SYGVKD. With 11 bases removed from V and 10 bases from J, the gap between germline ends came to 27 bases. The CDR3 has 15 residues. Written as DNA, the CDR3 is TGTGCCGTCGGCCGACCTGATGGGGGCGCGGGGGAGCAGTTCTTC. Translation gives CAVGRPDGGAGEQFF.

The chain carries TRBV20-1 and TRBJ2-7, with D hard to call. The ends were cut back, 5 bases at V and 0 bases at J, with 14 bases in the middle. This CDR3 is built from 14 residues. Germline V CDR1 and CDR2: DFQATT, SNEGSKA (reference sequence). The CDR3 DNA reads as TGCAGTGCTCGTCAAAGGTCCACCTCCTACGAGCAGTACTTC. It codes for CSARQRSTSYEQYF.

V is TRBV5-6 and J is TRBJ1-5; 12 bases are a match to TRBD1. V lost 2 bases, J lost 7 bases, and 7 bases stayed unmatched. CDR3 length: 16 residues. CDR1 is SGHDT and CDR2 is YYEEEE in the germline V gene. The CDR3 DNA reads as TGTGCCAGCAGCTTACTCGGCGGGACAGGGGGCCAGCCCCAGCATTTT. It encodes CASSLLGGTGGQPQHF.

The CDR3 here is CATSRDQGAVTEAFF. In DNA form, the CDR3 reads TGTGCCACCAGCAGAGATCAGGGGGCAGTTACTGAAGCTTTCTTT. The chain uses TRBV15 and TRBJ1-1; TRBD1 matches 8 bases. Germline V lookup: CDR1 LNHNV, CDR2 YYDKDF (reference sequence). Trimming took 0 bases from V and 5 from J; bases not matched to a gene: 5. The CDR3 totals 15 residues. The whole variable domain, remainder taken from reference TRBV15 and TRBJ1-1, is DAMVIQNPRYQVTQFGKPVTLSCSQTLNHNVMYWYQQKSSQAPKLLFHYYDKDFNNEADTPDNFQSRRPNTSFCFLDIRSPGLGDTAMYLCATSRDQGAVTEAFFGQGTRLTVV.

This clonotype was seen more than once but under ten times. The chain has TRBV20-1 and TRBJ2-2; weak D call: TRBD2 (5 bases). The V end lost 6 bases, the J end lost 0 bases, and 14 bases lay between the germline ends. The CDR3 consists of 15 residues. Germline V gene lookup returns CDR1 DFQATT and CDR2 SNEGSKA (reference sequence). CDR3 nucleotides: TGCAGTGCGAGACTAACGGGGTCGAACACCGGGGAGCTGTTTTTT. Protein sequence: CSARLTGSNTGELFF.

The rearrangement uses TRBV12-3 or TRBV12-4 and TRBJ2-3; 16 nucleotides match TRBD2. The CDR3 totals 18 residues. V was clipped by 3 bases and J by 2 bases; unmatched bases: 5. The CDR3 loop is CASSFSGTSGGDTDTQYF. The DNA of the CDR3 is TGTGCCAGCAGTTTTTCCGGGACTAGCGGGGGGGACACAGATACGCAGTATTTT.

A note on this clonotype: The conserved phenylalanine or tryptophan is not found at the CDR3 terminus, so this likely reflects a read error. The chain recombines TRBV3-1 with TRBJ2-5; D is perhaps TRBD2 (5 bases). The CDR3 contains 14 residues. Per germline, CDR1 LGHDT and CDR2 YNNKEL (reference sequence). V dropped 0 bases and J dropped 1 base, with 6 bases sitting between them. The CDR3 sequence: CASSQDTSQETQYC. The CDR3 nucleotides read TGTGCCAGCAGCCAAGATACTAGCCAAGAGACCCAGTACTGC.

As DNA, the CDR3 is TGTGCCAGCAGTTTTCTTGGAGTTGAAGCTTTCTTT. Protein sequence: CASSFLGVEAFF. The rearrangement uses TRBV12-3 or TRBV12-4 and TRBJ1-1; no clear D gene. Trimming shortened V by 3 bases and J by 7 bases, and 9 bases separated the two germline ends. The CDR3 runs 12 residues.

The chain joins TRBV10-3 to TRBJ2-4, with TRBD2 identical over 7 bases. The J call may be faulty, since TRBJ2-5 better matches the DNA end. This CDR3 has 14 residues. Germline V gene lookup returns CDR1 ENHRY and CDR2 SYGVKD. CDR3 sequence: CAISESAGAETQYF. The CDR3 nucleotides read TGTGCCATCAGTGAATCGGCGGGAGCAGAGACCCAGTACTTC.

The chain uses TRBV6-1 and TRBJ2-7; D unresolved. CDR1 and CDR2 from the germline V gene are MNHNS and SASEGT. The V end lost 3 bases, the J end lost 7 bases, and 13 bases lay between the germline ends. This CDR3 is 13 amino acids long. The CDR3 here is CASSDRSRREQYF. The CDR3 bases are TGTGCCAGCAGTGATCGGTCACGTAGAGAGCAGTACTTC.

The J gene is TRBJ1-2, the V gene TRBV6-5; the match to TRBD1 covers 8 bases. The trim removed 8 bases at V and 3 bases at J, leaving 5 bases unmatched. Germline V CDR1 and CDR2: MNHEY, SVGAGI. The CDR3 consists of 13 residues. This chain's CDR3 is CASSRGPDYGYTF. CDR3 coding DNA: TGTGCCAGCTCCAGGGGGCCTGACTATGGCTACACCTTC.